Following are 17 T cell receptor beta chains from one sample sequenced in a study of blood T cell repertoires in COVID-19. The method was immunoSEQ multiplex PCR; TCRdb's version includes in-frame clones alone and lacks a portion of them. The sample has over 130,000 clones, around 78% seen once. The material sequenced was peripheral blood. These receptors were taken from a woman over 75 with active or convalescent COVID-19.

The rearrangement joins TRBV6-5 to TRBJ1-3, with 8 positions matching TRBD1. Germline loops: CDR1 MNHEY, CDR2 SVGAGI. This CDR3 contains 14 residues. The ends lost 5 bases at V and 1 base at J; junction bases unmatched: 1. CDR3: CASSNRGSGNTIYF. The DNA of the CDR3 is TGTGCCAGCAGTAACAGGGGGTCTGGAAACACCATATATTTT.

The V gene is TRBV2, the J gene TRBJ1-1; TRBD1 might be the D (6 bases). There are 15 residues in the CDR3. CDR1 and CDR2 from the germline V gene are SNHLY and FYNNEI. V lost 7 bases to trimming and J lost 5 bases, with 20 bases between them. The DNA of the CDR3 is TGTGCCAGCAACGGCCTGGGGGGGCGAAGAACTGAAGCTTTCTTT. Translation: CASNGLGGRRTEAFF.

This rearrangement joins TRBV7-2 to TRBJ1-1, with no clear D. The CDR3 is 17 residues long. Looked up from germline, CDR1 is SGHTA and CDR2 is FQGNSA. The V end was cut by 4 bases, the J end by 1 base, with 19 bases between. The CDR3 DNA is TGTGCCAGCAGCTCGACTATTTGGCGGACCACGAACACTGAAGCTTTCTTT. It yields the protein CASSSTIWRTTNTEAFF.

V gene TRBV12-2 combines with J gene TRBJ2-7; the table's D call, TRBD1, was not checked against the DNA. TRBV12-2 is annotated as a pseudogene. The CDR3 sequence is 16 residues long. The CDR3 sequence is CASRLGSRDTPNEQYF. Here the CDR3 DNA reads TGTGCAAGTCGCTTAGGGTCCAGGGACACCCCGAACGAGCAGTACTTC.

This chain uses TRBV3-1 (or the pseudogene TRBV3-2) with TRBJ2-5; tentative D call: TRBD2 (6 bases). CDR1 LGHDT and CDR2 YNNKEL come from the germline V gene (reference sequence). CDR3 length: 14 residues. The germline V and J ends were trimmed by 11 bases and 2 bases, with 18 bases remaining between them. CDR3 sequence reads: CAAGRPRIQETQYF. The CDR3 nucleotides read TGTGCCGCGGGGAGGCCCCGTATTCAAGAGACCCAGTACTTC.

The rearrangement uses TRBV4-3 and TRBJ1-6; D remains ambiguous. Trimming stripped 0 bases from V and 7 bases from J, with 7 bases between. The CDR3 has 14 amino acids. CDR1 is LGHNA and CDR2 is YSLEER in the germline V gene. CDR3 in amino acids: CASSQDISNSPLHF. CDR3 coding DNA: TGCGCCAGCAGCCAAGATATATCCAATTCACCCCTCCACTTT.

The chain links TRBV13 to TRBJ1-3; unclear D gene. CDR1 and CDR2 from the germline V gene are PRHDT and FYEKMQ (reference sequence). The CDR3 extends over 15 amino acids. The V end lost 0 bases, the J end lost 0 bases, and 6 bases lay between the germline ends. The CDR3 DNA follows: TGTGCCAGCAGCTTAGGCCTAGACTCTGGAAACACCATATATTTT. It is translated as CASSLGLDSGNTIYF.

This chain uses TRBV27 with TRBJ2-7; D perhaps matches TRBD2 (6 bases). Trimming removed 6 bases from V and 2 bases from J, with 17 bases in between. The CDR3 consists of 15 residues. Per germline, CDR1 MNHEY and CDR2 SMNVEV (reference sequence). CDR3 in DNA: TGTGCCAGCAGCACCTCCGGGGGTTCTGCCTACGAGCAGTACTTC. It yields the protein CASSTSGGSAYEQYF.

The chain combines TRBV19 with TRBJ1-5; D gene unclear. V was clipped by 3 bases and J by 1 base, with 7 bases between them. This CDR3 is 14 amino acids long. CDR1 and CDR2 (germline): LNHDA, SQIVND (reference sequence). The CDR3 reads CASSIGRSNQPQHF. The CDR3 region has the DNA TGTGCCAGTAGTATTGGCAGAAGCAATCAGCCCCAGCATTTT.

The chain employs TRBV9 and TRBJ1-3; D is unclear. The V gene's germline CDR1 is SGDLS and CDR2 YYNGEE. This CDR3 is 15 amino acids long. The V end was cut by 0 bases, the J end by 2 bases, with 9 bases between. Written as DNA, the CDR3 is TGTGCCAGCAGCGTAGATAGATTGACTGGAAACACCATATATTTT. It specifies CASSVDRLTGNTIYF. Drawing the rest from reference TRBV9 and TRBJ1-3, the complete variable domain is DSGVTQTPKHLITATGQRVTLRCSPRSGDLSVYWYQQSLDQGLQFLIQYYNGEERAKGNILERFSAQQFPDLHSELNLSSLELGDSALYFCASSVDRLTGNTIYFGEGSWLTVV.

This sequence joins TRBV5-8 and TRBJ2-3; D unresolved. Germline V gene lookup returns CDR1 SGHTS and CDR2 YDEGEE. The CDR3 is 13 amino acids. V was shortened by 2 bases and J by 4 bases, with 8 bases between the two germline ends. Written as DNA, the CDR3 is TGTGCCAGCAGCTTAAACCGAGCAGATACGCAGTATTTT. The encoded protein is CASSLNRADTQYF. The entire variable domain, with the rest obtained from reference TRBV5-8 and TRBJ2-3, is as follows: EAGVTQSPTHLIKTRGQQATLRCSPISGHTSVYWYQQALGLGLQFLLWYDEGEERNRGNFPPRFSGRQFPNYSSELNVNALELEDSALYLCASSLNRADTQYFGPGTRLTVL.

V and J are TRBV9 and TRBJ2-6; D is possibly TRBD2 (6 bases). Trimming cost V 3 bases and J 1 base, with 11 bases left between them. The CDR3 contains 16 residues. Germline V gene data show CDR1 as SGDLS and CDR2 as YYNGEE. For the CDR3, the DNA is TGTGCCAGCAGCGCCGGAGGGATGTCTGGGGCCAACGTCCTGACTTTC. It encodes CASSAGGMSGANVLTF.

This clone was observed a handful of times. The V gene is TRBV3-1 (or the pseudogene TRBV3-2), the J gene TRBJ1-1; maybe TRBD1 (5 bases). CDR1 and CDR2 from the germline V gene are LGHDT and YNNKEL (reference sequence). V was pared by 1 base and J by 13 bases, with 22 bases between. The CDR3 spans 15 residues. This CDR3 is CASSQGVLRGSGGFF. In DNA, the CDR3 is TGTGCCAGCAGCCAAGGCGTCCTTAGGGGCTCCGGGGGTTTCTTT.

V and J are TRBV21-1 and TRBJ1-2; TRBD1 is the table's D call and was not checked against the DNA. TRBV21-1 is reported as a pseudogene. The CDR3 consists of 14 residues. CDR3 region: CASSTVRVSDGYTF. For the CDR3, the DNA is TGTGCCAGCAGCACCGTCAGGGTCTCGGATGGCTACACCTTC.

The chain couples TRBV28 to TRBJ1-2; tentatively, D is TRBD1 (6 bases). The V and J ends lost 10 bases and 6 bases respectively, with 18 bases between them. Germline V gives CDR1 MDHEN, CDR2 SYDVKM. The CDR3 covers 13 residues. The CDR3 sequence is CATKGGQRNGYTF. The CDR3 DNA follows: TGTGCCACAAAGGGTGGACAGAGAAATGGCTACACCTTC.

The CDR3 DNA reads TGTGCCAGCAGTGGGGGGACAGGGGGCCTCCACAATGAGCAGTTCTTC. It specifies CASSGGTGGLHNEQFF. The chain combines TRBV6-1 with TRBJ2-1; TRBD1 matches at 12 bases. The CDR3 is 16 amino acids. The germline CDR1 and CDR2 sequences are MNHNS and SASEGT. V was pared by 4 bases and J by 5 bases, with 6 bases of the junction left unmatched.

This chain joins TRBV12-3 or TRBV12-4 and TRBJ1-1; D may be TRBD1 (6 bases). The V end lost 3 bases, the J end lost 8 bases, and 13 bases lay between the germline ends. The CDR3 runs 13 residues. The CDR3 loop reads CASSFFGQREAFF. The CDR3 coding sequence is TGTGCCAGCAGTTTTTTTGGACAGAGGGAAGCTTTCTTT.